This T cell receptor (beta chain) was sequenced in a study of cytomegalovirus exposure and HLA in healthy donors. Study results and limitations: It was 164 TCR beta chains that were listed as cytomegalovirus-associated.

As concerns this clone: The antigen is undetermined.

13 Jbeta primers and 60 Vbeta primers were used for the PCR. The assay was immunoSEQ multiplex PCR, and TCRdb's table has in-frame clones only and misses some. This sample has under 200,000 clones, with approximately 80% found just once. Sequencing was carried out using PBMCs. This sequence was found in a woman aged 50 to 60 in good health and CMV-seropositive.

The CDR3 bases are TGCAGCGTTGCTCCCGGGGGGACAGATACGCAGTATTTT. As protein: CSVAPGGTDTQYF. V is TRBV29-1 and J is TRBJ2-3; TRBD2 matches at 7 bases. This CDR3 has 13 amino acids. After removal of 4 bases from V and 3 bases from J, the junction contained 4 bases not matched to a gene. In germline, CDR1 is SQVTM, CDR2 ANQGSEA.